This T cell receptor beta chain appears in the sequencing data of a study of T cell responses to AZD1222 COVID-19 vaccine. Study-wide points: When two AZD1222 doses had been given, Spike-specific TCR breadth and depth rose.

Worth noting for this clone: What it binds is not known.

CDR3 length: 12 amino acids. Trimming took 3 bases from V and 10 from J; bases not matched to a gene: 1. Germline values: CDR1 MNHEY, CDR2 SVGAGI. The protocol was immunoSEQ multiplex PCR, while the TCRdb copy is restricted to in-frame clones and leaves out a portion. This table has about 120,000 clones, 80% to 90% appearing once. This receptor was obtained from an adult in good health. This chain links TRBV6-5 with TRBJ1-4, with TRBD1 matching 8 bases. The sequencing here drew on peripheral blood, taken on day 0 of MenACWY control vaccination. The CDR3 loop is CASSYTGGKLFF. The CDR3, as DNA: TGTGCCAGCAGTTATACAGGGGGAAAACTGTTTTTT.